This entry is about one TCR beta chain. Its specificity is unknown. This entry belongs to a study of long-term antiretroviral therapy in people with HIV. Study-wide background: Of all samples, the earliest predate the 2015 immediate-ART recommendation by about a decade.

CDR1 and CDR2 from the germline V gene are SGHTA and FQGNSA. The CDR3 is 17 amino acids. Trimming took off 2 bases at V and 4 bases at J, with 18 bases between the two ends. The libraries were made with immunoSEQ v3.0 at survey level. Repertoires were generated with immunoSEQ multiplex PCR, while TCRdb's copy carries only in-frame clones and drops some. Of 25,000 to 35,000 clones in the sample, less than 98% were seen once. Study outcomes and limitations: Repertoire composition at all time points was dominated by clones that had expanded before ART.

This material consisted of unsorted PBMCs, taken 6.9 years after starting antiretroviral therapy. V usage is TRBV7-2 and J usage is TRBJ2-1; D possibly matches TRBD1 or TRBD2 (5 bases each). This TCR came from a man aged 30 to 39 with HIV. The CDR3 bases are TGTGCCAGCAGCTTAAGTTGGGACCCTACGACGTACAATGAGCAGTTCTTC. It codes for CASSLSWDPTTYNEQFF.